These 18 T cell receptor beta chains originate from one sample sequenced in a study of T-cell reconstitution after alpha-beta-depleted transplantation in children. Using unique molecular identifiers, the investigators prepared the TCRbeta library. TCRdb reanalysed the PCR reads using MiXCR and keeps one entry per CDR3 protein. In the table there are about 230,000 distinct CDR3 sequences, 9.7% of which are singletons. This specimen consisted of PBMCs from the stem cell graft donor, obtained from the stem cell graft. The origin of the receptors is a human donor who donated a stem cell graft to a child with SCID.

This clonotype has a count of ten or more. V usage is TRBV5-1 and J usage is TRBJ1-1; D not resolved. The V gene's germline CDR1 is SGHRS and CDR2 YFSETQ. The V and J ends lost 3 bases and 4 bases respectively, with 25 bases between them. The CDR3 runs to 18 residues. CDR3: CASSSIGGNAFSGTEAFF. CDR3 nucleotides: TGCGCCAGCAGCTCGATCGGAGGCAACGCATTTTCGGGCACTGAAGCTTTCTTT.

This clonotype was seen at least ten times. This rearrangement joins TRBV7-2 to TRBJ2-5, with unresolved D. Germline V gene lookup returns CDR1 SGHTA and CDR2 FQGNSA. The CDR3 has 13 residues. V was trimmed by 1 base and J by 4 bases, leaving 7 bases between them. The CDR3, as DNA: TGTGCCAGCAGCTTAGGGTTTGTAGAGACCCAGTACTTC. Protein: CASSLGFVETQYF.

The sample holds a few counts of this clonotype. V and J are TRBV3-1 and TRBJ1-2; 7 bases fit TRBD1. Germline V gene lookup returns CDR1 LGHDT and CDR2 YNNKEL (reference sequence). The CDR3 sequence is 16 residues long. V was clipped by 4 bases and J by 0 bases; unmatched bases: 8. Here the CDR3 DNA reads TGTGCCAGCAGCCCCCTAGGACAGGAAGCTAACTATGGCTACACCTTC. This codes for CASSPLGQEANYGYTF.

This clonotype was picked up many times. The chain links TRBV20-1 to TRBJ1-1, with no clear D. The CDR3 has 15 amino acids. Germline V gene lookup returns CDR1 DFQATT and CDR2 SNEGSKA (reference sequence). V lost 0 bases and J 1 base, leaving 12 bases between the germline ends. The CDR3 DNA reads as TGCAGTGCTAGAGATTGGTCCGGCCGGAACACTGAAGCTTTCTTT. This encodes CSARDWSGRNTEAFF.

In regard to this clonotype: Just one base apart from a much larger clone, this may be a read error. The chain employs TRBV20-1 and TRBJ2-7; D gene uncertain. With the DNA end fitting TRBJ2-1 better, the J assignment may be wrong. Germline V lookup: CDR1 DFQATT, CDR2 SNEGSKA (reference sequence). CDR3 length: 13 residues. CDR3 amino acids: CSARAARTYEQFF. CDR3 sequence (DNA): TGCAGTGCTAGGGCTGCTAGGACCTACGAGCAGTTCTTC.

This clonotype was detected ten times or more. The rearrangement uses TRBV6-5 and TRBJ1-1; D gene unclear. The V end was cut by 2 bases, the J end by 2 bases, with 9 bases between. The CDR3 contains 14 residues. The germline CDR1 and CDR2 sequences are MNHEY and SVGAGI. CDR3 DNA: TGTGCCAGCAGTTACGGTCACGAAAACACTGAAGCTTTCTTT. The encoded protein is CASSYGHENTEAFF.

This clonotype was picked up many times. This chain's CDR3 is CASSPAPVNTEAFF. The DNA of the CDR3 is TGCGCCAGCAGCCCAGCCCCGGTAAACACTGAAGCTTTCTTT. This rearrangement joins TRBV5-1 to TRBJ1-1; D ambiguous. Germline CDR1 is SGHRS and CDR2 is YFSETQ. V was trimmed by 4 bases and J by 2 bases, leaving 12 bases between them. This CDR3 contains 14 residues.

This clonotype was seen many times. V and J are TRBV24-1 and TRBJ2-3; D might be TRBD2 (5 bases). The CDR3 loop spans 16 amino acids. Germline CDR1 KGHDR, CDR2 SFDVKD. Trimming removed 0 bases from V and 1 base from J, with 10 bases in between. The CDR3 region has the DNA TGTGCCACCAGTGATTTGCGGACCGGGGGCACAGATACGCAGTATTTT. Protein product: CATSDLRTGGTDTQYF.

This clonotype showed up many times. The CDR3 is CASSYSRTNQPQHF. The CDR3 bases are TGTGCCAGCAGTTACTCCCGGACCAATCAGCCCCAGCATTTT. The rearrangement uses TRBV6-2 or TRBV6-3 and TRBJ1-5; no reliable D call. From germline, CDR1 is MNHEY and CDR2 SVGEGT. Deletions cut 0 bases from V and 3 bases from J, with 6 bases between. The CDR3 spans 14 residues.

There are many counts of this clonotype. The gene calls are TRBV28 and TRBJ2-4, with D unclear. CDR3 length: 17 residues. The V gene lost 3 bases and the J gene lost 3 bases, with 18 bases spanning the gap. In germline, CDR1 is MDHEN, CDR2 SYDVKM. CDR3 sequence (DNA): TGTGCCAGCAGTTTCTTTACACCCATTGAGGTCAAAAACATTCAGTACTTC. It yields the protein CASSFFTPIEVKNIQYF.

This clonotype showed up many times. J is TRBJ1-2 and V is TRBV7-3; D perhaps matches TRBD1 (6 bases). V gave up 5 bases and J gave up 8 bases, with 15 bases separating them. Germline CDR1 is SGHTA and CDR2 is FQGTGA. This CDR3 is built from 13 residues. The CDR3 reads CASSPEGGRGYTF. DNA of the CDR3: TGTGCCAGCAGCCCTGAGGGGGGCCGAGGCTACACCTTC.

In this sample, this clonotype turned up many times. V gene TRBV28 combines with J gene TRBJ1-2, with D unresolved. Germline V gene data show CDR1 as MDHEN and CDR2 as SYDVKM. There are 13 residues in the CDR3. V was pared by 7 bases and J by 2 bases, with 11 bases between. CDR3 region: CASTITNNYGYTF. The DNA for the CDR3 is TGTGCCAGCACTATAACCAACAACTATGGCTACACCTTC.

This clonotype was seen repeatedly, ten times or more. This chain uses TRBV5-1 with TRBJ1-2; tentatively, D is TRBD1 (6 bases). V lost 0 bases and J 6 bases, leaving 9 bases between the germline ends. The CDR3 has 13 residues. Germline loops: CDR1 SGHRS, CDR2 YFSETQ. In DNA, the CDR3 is TGCGCCAGCAGCTTGGCGGCAGGGGATGGCTACACCTTC. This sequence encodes CASSLAAGDGYTF.

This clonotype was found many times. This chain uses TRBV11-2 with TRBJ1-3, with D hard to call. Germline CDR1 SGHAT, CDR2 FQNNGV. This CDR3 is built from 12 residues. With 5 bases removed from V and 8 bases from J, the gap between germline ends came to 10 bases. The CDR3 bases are TGTGCCAGCAGCCCGATGTCGGACACCATATATTTT. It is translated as CASSPMSDTIYF.

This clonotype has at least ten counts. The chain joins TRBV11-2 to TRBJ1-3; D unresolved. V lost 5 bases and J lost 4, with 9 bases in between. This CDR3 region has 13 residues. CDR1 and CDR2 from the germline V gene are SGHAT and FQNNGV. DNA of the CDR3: TGTGCCAGCAGCATTTTCCAGGGAAACACCATATATTTT. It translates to CASSIFQGNTIYF. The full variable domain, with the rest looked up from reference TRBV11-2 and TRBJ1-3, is EAGVAQSPRYKIIEKRQSVAFWCNPISGHATLYWYQQILGQGPKLLIQFQNNGVVDDSQLPKDRFSAERLKGVDSTLKIQPAKLEDSAVYLCASSIFQGNTIYFGEGSWLTVV.

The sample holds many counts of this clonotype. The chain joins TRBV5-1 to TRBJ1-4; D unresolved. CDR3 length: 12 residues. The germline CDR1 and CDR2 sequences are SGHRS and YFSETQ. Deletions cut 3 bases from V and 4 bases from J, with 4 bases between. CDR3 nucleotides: TGCGCCAGCAGCTACAATAATGAAAAACTGTTTTTT. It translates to CASSYNNEKLFF.

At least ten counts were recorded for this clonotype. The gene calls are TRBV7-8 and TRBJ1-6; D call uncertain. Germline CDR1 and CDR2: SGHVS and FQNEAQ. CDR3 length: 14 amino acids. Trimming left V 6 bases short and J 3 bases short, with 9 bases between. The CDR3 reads CASSLAGYNSPLHF. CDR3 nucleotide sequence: TGTGCCAGCAGTTTGGCAGGCTATAATTCACCCCTCCACTTT.

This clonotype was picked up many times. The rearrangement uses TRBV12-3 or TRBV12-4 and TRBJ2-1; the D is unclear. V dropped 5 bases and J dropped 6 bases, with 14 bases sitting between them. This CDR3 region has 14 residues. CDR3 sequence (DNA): TGTGCCAGCAGTCCACCGTCGGCCGTCAATGAGCAGTTCTTC. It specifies CASSPPSAVNEQFF.